This TCR beta chain came from a study of cytomegalovirus exposure and HLA in healthy donors. Study-wide context: The approximately 120 million unique TCR beta sequences, from about 179 million T cells, were found by an earlier analysis. Notes on the study in general: The study reported that TCR beta sequences accurately predicted HLA-A and HLA-B alleles in most subjects. A later look showed TCR association rates differing by HLA locus, highest for DRB1 and lowest for HLA-C.

The CDR3 is 12 residues long. Per germline, CDR1 SGDLS and CDR2 YYNGEE. After removal of 3 bases from V and 12 bases from J, the junction contained 8 bases not matched to a gene. The PCR used 60 Vbeta and 13 Jbeta primers. Here immunoSEQ multiplex PCR was the method, and the copy in TCRdb shows in-frame clones only, minus some. The sample includes about 130,000 clones, 60% to 85% of them seen just once. Of note for this clone: What it recognizes is unknown.

This rearrangement joins TRBV9 to TRBJ1-2; the match to TRBD1 covers 7 bases. The receptor's source is a female donor in good health and CMV-seronegative. Material for sequencing was PBMCs. This CDR3 reads CASSGPDRVHTF. In DNA form, the CDR3 reads TGTGCCAGCAGCGGACCAGACAGGGTACACACCTTC.